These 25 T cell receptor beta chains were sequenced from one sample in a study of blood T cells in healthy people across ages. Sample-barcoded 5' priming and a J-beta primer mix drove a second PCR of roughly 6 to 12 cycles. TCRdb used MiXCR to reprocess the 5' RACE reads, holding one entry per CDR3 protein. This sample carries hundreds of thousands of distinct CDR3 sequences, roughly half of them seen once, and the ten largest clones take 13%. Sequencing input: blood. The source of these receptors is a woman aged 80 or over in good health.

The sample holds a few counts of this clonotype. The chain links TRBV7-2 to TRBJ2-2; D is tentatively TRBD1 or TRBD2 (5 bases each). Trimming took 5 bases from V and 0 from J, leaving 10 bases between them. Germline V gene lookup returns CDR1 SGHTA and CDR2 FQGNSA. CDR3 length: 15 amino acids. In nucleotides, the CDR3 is TGTGCCAGCAGCCGGGGACCAACGAACACCGGGGAGCTGTTTTTT. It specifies CASSRGPTNTGELFF. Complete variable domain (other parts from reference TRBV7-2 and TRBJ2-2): GAGVSQSPSNKVTEKGKDVELRCDPISGHTALYWYRQSLGQGLEFLIYFQGNSAPDKSGLPSDRFSAERTGGSVSTLTIQRTQQEDSAVYLCASSRGPTNTGELFFGEGSRLTVL.

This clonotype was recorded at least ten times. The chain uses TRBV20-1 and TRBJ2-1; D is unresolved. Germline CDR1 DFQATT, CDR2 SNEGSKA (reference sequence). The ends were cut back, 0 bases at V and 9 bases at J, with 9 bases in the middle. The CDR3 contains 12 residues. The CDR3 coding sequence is TGCAGTGCTAGAGACCCAGTATTTGAGCAGTTCTTC. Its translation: CSARDPVFEQFF.

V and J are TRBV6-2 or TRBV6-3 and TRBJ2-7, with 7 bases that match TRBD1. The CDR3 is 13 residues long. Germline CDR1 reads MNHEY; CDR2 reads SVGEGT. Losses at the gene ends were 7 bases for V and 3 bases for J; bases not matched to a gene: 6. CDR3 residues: CASTRDSYYEQYF. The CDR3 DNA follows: TGTGCCAGCACACGGGACAGCTACTACGAGCAGTACTTC.

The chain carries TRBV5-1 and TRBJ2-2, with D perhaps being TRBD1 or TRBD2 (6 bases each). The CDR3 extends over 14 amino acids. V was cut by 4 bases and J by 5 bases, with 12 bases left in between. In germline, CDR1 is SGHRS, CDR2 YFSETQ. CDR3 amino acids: CASSTGASTGELFF. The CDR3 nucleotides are TGCGCCAGCAGCACGGGGGCGTCAACCGGGGAGCTGTTTTTT.

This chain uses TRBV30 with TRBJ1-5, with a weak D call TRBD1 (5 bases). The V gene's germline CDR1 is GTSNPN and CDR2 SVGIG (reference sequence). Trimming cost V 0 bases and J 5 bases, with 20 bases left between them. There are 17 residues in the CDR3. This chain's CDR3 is CAWSVSPGLLSDQPQHF. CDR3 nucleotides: TGTGCCTGGAGTGTATCACCGGGACTCCTTTCCGATCAGCCCCAGCATTTT.

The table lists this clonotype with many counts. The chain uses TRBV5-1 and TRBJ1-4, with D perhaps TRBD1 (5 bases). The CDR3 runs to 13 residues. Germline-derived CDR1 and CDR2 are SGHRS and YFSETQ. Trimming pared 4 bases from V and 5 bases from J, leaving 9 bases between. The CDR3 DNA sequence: TGCGCCAGCAGCGCGGGACCAAATGAAAAACTGTTTTTT. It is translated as CASSAGPNEKLFF.

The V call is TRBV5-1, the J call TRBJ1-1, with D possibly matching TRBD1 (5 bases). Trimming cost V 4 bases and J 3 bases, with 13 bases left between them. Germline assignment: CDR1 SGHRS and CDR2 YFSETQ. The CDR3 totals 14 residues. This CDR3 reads CASSATTVDTEAFF. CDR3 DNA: TGCGCCAGCAGCGCGACGACAGTGGACACTGAAGCTTTCTTT.

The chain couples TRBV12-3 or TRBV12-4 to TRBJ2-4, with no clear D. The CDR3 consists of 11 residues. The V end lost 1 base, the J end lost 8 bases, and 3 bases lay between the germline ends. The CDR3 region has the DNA TGTGCCAGCAGTTTAGTAGACATTCAGTACTTC. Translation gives CASSLVDIQYF.

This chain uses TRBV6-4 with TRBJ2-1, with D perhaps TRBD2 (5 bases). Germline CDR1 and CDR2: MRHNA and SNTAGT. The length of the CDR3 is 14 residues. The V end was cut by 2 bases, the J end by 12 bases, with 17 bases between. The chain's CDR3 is CASSDVLDYNRQFF. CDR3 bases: TGTGCCAGCAGTGACGTGTTAGACTACAATCGGCAGTTCTTC.

DNA for the CDR3: TGTGCCAGCAGCCAAGGGAGGTACAATCAGCCCCAGCATTTT. The encoded protein is CASSQGRYNQPQHF. The chain employs TRBV3-1 and TRBJ1-5, with D hard to call. The germline V gene has CDR1 LGHDT and CDR2 YNNKEL (reference sequence). Deletions cut 1 base from V and 3 bases from J, with 7 bases between. The CDR3 has 14 residues.

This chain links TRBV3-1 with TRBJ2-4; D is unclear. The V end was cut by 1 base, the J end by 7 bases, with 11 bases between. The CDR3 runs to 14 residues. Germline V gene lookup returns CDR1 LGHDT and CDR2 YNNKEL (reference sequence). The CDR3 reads CASSQGRAWNIQYF. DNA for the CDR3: TGTGCCAGCAGCCAAGGTAGGGCGTGGAACATTCAGTACTTC. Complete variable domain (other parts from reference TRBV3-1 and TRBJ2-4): DTAVSQTPKYLVTQMGNDKSIKCEQNLGHDTMYWYKQDSKKFLKIMFSYNNKELIINETVPNRFSPKSPDKAHLNLHINSLELGDSAVYFCASSQGRAWNIQYFGAGTRLSVL.

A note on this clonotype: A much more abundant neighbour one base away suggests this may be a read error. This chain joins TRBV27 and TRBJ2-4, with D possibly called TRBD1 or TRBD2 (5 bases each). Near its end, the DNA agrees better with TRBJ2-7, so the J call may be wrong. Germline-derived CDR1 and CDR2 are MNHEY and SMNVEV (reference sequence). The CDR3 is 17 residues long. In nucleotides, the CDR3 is TGTGCCAGCAGTTGGATAACCTTCGAGGGGCCTCCCTACGAGCAGTACTTC. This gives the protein CASSWITFEGPPYEQYF.

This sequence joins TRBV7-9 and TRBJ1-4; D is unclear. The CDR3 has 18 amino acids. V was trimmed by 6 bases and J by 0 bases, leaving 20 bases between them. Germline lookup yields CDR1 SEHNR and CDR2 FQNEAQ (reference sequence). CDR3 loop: CASSRPRAGESTNEKLFF. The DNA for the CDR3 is TGTGCCAGCAGTCGCCCGAGGGCAGGAGAGTCAACTAATGAAAAACTGTTTTTT. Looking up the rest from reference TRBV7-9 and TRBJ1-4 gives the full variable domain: DTGVSQNPRHKITKRGQNVTFRCDPISEHNRLYWYRQTLGQGPEFLTYFQNEAQLEKSRLLSDRFSAERPKGSFSTLEIQRTEQGDSAMYLCASSRPRAGESTNEKLFFGSGTQLSVL.

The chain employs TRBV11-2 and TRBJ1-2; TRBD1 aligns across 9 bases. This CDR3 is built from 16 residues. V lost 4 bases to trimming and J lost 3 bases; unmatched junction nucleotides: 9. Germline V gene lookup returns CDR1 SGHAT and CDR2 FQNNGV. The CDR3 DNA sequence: TGTGCCAGCAGCTCACCCCGGACAGGGGTCGACTATGGCTACACCTTC. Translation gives CASSSPRTGVDYGYTF.

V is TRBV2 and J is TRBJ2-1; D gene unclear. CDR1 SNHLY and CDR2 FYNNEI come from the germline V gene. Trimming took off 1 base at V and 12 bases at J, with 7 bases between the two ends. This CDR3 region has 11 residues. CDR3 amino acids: CASSEVRSQFF. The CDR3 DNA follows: TGTGCCAGCAGTGAAGTGCGGTCGCAGTTCTTC.

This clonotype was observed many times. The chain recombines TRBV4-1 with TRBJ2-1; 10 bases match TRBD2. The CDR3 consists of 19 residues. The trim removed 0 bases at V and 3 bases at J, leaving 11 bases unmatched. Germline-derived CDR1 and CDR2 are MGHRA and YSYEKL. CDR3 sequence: CASSQDGTASSGSYNEQFF. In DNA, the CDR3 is TGCGCCAGCAGCCAAGATGGGACCGCATCTAGCGGGAGCTACAATGAGCAGTTCTTC.

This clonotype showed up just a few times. The CDR3 loop is CASSSHRGGTAGSEAFF. The DNA for the CDR3 is TGTGCCAGCAGTTCCCACCGCGGGGGGACCGCAGGCTCTGAAGCTTTCTTT. The V gene is TRBV12-3 or TRBV12-4, the J gene TRBJ1-1; perhaps TRBD1 as D (5 bases). CDR3 size: 17 residues. Trimming left V 4 bases short and J 6 bases short, with 24 bases between.

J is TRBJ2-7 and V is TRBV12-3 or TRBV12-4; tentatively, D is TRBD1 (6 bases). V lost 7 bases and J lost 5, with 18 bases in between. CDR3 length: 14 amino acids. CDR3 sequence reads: CASTDRAGVHEQYF. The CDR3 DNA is TGTGCCAGCACCGATCGAGCAGGGGTACACGAGCAGTACTTC.

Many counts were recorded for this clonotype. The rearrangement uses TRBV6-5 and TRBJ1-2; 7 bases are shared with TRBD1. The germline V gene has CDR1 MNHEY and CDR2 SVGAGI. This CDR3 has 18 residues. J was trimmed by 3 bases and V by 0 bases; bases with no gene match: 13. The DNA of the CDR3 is TGTGCCAGCAGTTACTCGAGCCGGGACAGCCGAAACTACTATGGCTACACCTTC. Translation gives CASSYSSRDSRNYYGYTF.

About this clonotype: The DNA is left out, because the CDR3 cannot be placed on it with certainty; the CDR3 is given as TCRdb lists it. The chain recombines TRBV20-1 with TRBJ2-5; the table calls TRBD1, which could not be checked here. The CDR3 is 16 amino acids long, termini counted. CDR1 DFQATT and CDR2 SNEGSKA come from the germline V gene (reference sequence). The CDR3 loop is CSARGVGSGAQETLYF.

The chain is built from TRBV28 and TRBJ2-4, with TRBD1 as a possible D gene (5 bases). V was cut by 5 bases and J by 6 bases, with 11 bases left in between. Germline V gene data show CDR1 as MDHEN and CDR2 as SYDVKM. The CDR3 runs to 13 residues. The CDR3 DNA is TGTGCCAGCAGTCTCCCGACAGTAAACATTCAGTACTTC. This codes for CASSLPTVNIQYF.

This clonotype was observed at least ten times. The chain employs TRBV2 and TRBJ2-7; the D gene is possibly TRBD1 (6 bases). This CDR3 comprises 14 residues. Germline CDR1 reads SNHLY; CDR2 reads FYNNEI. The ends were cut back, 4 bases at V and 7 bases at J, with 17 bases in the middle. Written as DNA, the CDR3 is TGTGCCAGCAGTGTGGGGACAAACCTAGGGGAGCAGTACTTC. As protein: CASSVGTNLGEQYF.

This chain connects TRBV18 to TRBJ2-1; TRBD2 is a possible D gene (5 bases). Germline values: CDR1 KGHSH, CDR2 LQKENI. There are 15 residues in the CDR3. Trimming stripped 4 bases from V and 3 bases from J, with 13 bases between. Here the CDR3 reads CASSQDYLNYNEQFF. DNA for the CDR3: TGTGCCAGCTCACAAGACTACCTCAACTACAATGAGCAGTTCTTC. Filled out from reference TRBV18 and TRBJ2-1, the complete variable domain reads NAGVMQNPRHLVRRRGQEARLRCSPMKGHSHVYWYRQLPEEGLKFMVYLQKENIIDESGMPKERFSAEFPKEGPSILRIQQVVRGDSAAYFCASSQDYLNYNEQFFGPGTRLTVL.

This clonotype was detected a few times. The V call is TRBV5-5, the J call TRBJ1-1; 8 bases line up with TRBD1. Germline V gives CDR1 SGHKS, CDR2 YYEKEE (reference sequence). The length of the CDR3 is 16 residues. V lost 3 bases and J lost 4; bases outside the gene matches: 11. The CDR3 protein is CASSYPHQGAGTEAFF. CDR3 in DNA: TGTGCCAGCAGCTACCCCCATCAGGGGGCGGGCACTGAAGCTTTCTTT.

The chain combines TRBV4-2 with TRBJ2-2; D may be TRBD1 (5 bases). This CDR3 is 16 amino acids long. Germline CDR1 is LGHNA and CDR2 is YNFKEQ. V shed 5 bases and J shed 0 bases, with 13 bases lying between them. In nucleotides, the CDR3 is TGTGCCAGCAGCGAAGCCGTAGGGGCGAACACCGGGGAGCTGTTTTTT. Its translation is CASSEAVGANTGELFF.